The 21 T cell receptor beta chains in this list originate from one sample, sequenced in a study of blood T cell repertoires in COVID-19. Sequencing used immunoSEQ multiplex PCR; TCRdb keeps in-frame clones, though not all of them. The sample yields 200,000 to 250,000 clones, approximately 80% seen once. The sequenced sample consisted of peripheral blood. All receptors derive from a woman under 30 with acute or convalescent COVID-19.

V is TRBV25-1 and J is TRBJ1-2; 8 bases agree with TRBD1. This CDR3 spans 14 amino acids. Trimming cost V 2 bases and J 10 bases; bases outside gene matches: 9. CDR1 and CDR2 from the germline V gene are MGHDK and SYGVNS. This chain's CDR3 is CASSERTGFGDYTF. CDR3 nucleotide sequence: TGTGCCAGCAGTGAACGGACAGGGTTTGGGGACTACACCTTC.

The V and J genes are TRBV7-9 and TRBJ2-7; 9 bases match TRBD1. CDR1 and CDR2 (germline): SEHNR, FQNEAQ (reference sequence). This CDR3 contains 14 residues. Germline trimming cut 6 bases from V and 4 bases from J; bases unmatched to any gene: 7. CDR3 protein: CASSTWDRVYEQYF. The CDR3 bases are TGTGCCAGCAGTACCTGGGACAGGGTGTACGAGCAGTACTTC.

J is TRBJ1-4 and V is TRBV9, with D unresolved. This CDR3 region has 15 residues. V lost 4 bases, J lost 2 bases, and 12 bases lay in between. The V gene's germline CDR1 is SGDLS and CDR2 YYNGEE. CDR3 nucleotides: TGTGCCAGCAGCCCCTCGGGGATGACTAATGAAAAACTGTTTTTT. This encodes CASSPSGMTNEKLFF.

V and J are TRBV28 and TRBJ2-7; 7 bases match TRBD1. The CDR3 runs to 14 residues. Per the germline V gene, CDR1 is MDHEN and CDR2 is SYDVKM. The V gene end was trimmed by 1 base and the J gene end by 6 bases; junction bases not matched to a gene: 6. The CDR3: CASSLFATGREQYF. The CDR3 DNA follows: TGTGCCAGCAGTTTATTTGCGACAGGGCGCGAGCAGTACTTC.

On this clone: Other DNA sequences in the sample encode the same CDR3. CDR3 residues: CASSPDRVGEQFF. The DNA for the CDR3 is TGTGCCAGCTCACCGGACAGGGTAGGTGAGCAGTTCTTC. The V gene is TRBV18, the J gene TRBJ2-1; TRBD1 matches 8 bases. Germline V gene data show CDR1 as KGHSH and CDR2 as LQKENI. The CDR3 consists of 13 residues. J gave up 9 bases and V 3 bases, and 4 bases lay outside the gene matches.

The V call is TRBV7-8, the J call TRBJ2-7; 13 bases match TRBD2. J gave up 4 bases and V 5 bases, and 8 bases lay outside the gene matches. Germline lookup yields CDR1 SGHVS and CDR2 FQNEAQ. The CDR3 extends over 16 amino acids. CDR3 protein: CASSPQTSGRPYEQYF. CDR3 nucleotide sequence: TGTGCCAGCAGCCCCCAGACTAGCGGGAGGCCTTACGAGCAGTACTTC. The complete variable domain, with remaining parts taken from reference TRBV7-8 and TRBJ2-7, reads GAGVSQSPRYKVAKRGQDVALRCDPISGHVSLFWYQQALGQGPEFLTYFQNEAQLDKSGLPSDRFFAERPEGSVSTLKIQRTQQEDSAVYLCASSPQTSGRPYEQYFGPGTRLTVT.

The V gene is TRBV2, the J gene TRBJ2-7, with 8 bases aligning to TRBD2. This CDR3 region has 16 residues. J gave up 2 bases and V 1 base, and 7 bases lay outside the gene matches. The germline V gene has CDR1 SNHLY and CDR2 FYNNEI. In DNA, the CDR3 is TGTGCCAGCAGTGAAGTATTGGGACTAGATCCCTACGAGCAGTACTTC. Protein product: CASSEVLGLDPYEQYF.

In nucleotides, the CDR3 is TGTGCCAGCAGTTTCGGGCGGACAACAGATACGCAGTATTTT. Its protein is CASSFGRTTDTQYF. The chain recombines TRBV27 with TRBJ2-3, with a weak D call TRBD1 (5 bases). V lost 3 bases, J lost 3 bases, and 10 bases lay in between. The CDR3 runs to 14 residues. The germline V gene has CDR1 MNHEY and CDR2 SMNVEV (reference sequence).

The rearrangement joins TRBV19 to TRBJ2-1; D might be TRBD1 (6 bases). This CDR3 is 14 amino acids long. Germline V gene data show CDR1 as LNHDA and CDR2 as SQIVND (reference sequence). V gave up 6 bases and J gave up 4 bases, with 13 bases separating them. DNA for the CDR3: TGTGCCAGTAGGTTGAGGGGGTCTTACAATGAGCAGTTCTTC. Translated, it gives CASRLRGSYNEQFF.

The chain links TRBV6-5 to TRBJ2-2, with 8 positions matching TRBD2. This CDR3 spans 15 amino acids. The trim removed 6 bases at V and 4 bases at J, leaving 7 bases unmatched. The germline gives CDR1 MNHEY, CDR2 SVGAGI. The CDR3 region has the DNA TGTGCCAGCAGGAATAGACTAGCGATCACCGGGGAGCTGTTTTTT. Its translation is CASRNRLAITGELFF.

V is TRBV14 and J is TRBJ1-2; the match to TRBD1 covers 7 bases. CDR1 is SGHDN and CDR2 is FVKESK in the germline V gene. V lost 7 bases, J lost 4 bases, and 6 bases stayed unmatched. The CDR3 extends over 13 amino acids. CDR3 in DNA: TGTGCCAGCAAGGAGGGGGCCGGCTATGGCTACACCTTC. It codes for CASKEGAGYGYTF.

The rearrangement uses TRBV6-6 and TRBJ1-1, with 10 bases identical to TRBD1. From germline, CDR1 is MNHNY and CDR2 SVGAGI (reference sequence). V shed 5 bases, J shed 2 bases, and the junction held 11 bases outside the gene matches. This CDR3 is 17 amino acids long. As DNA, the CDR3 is TGTGCCAGCAGTCCAAGGACAGGGGGATACCCCAACACTGAAGCTTTCTTT. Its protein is CASSPRTGGYPNTEAFF.

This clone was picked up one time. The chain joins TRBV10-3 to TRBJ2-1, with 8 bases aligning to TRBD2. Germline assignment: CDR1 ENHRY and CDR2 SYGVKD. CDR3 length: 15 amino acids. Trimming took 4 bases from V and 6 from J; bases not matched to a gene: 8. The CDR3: CAISVSAGAGNEQFF. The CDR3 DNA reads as TGTGCCATCAGTGTGTCAGCGGGGGCCGGCAATGAGCAGTTCTTC.

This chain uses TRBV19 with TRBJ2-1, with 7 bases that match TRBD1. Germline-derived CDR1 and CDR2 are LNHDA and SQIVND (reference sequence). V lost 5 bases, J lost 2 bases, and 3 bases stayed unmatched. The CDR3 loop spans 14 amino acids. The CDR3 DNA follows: TGTGCCAGTAGTGCGCAGGGGGCCTACAATGAGCAGTTCTTC. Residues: CASSAQGAYNEQFF.

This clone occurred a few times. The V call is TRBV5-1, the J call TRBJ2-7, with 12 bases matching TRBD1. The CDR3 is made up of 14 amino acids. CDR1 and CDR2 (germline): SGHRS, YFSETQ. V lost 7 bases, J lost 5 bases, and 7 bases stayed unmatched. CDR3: CASGRDRGPNEQYF. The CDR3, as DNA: TGCGCCAGCGGCCGGGACAGGGGGCCGAACGAGCAGTACTTC.

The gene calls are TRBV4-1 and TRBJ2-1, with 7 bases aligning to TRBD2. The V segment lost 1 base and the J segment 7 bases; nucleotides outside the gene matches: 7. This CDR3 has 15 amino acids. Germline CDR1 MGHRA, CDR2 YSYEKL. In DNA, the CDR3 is TGCGCCAGCAGCCAAGGCTGGGGGGGAAAGAATGAGCAGTTCTTC. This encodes CASSQGWGGKNEQFF.

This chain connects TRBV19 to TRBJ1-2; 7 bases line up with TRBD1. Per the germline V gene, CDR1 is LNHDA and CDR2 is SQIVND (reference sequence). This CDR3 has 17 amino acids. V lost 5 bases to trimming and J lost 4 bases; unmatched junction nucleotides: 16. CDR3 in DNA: TGTGCCAGTAGTCCACAAAGACAGGGCAGTGCCCTCTATGGCTACACCTTC. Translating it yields CASSPQRQGSALYGYTF.

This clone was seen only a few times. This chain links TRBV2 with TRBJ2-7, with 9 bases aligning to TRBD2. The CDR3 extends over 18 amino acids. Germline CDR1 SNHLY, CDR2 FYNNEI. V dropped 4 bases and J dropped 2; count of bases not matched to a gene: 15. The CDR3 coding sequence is TGTGCCAGCAGTGGGGGCCTAGCGGGACTGCGAATCACCTACGAGCAGTACTTC. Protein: CASSGGLAGLRITYEQYF.

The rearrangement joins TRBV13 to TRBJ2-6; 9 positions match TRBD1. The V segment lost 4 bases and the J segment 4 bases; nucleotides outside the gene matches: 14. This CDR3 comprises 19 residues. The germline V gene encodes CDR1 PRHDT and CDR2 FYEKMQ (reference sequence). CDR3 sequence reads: CASSSYKQGAIFGANVLTF. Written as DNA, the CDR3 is TGTGCCAGCAGCTCCTACAAACAGGGGGCCATTTTCGGGGCCAACGTCCTGACTTTC.

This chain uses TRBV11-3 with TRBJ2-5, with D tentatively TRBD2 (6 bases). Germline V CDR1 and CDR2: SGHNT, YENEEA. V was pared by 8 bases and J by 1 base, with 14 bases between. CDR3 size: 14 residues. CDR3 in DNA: TGTGCCAGCGCCCGACTAGGGACCCAAGAGACCCAGTACTTC. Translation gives CASARLGTQETQYF.

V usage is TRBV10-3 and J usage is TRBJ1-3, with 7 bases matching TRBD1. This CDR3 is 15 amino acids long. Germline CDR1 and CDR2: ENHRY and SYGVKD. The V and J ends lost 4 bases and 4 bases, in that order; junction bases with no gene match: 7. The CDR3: CAISVGGQDGNTIYF. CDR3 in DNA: TGTGCCATCAGTGTGGGAGGACAGGACGGAAACACCATATATTTT.